The TCR beta chain described here comes from a study of cytomegalovirus exposure and HLA in healthy donors (dated by TCRdb to between 2016 and 2019). Context from the whole study: An earlier analysis of 550 to 700 of the donors reported about 290 Gb of sequence data and more than 90 million unique TCR beta sequences from roughly 180 million T cells. Alongside the repertoire data, information on donor age, sex, ethnicity and CMV serostatus was compiled. The study used immunosequencing to profile the T cell repertoires of approximately 650 subjects and linked those repertoires to cytomegalovirus serostatus. Among the approximately 420 genotyped donors, around 81% belonged to the genetic ancestry cluster associated with self-reported Caucasian donors. In addition to the first cohort of 650 to 800 subjects, a separate validation cohort of some 120 different subjects was used. HLA typing covered class I and class II loci at four-digit resolution. Among 398 genotyped donors of the cohort, an average of roughly 240,000 unique TCR beta nucleotide sequences were sequenced per donor, roughly a sixth of them non-productive. Typing coverage differed by locus: A, B, C, DRB1 and DQB1 were typed in roughly 620-630 donors, DQA1 in about 510, DPA1 in some 570, and DPB1 in just under 490. An earlier analysis of about 600 of the donors used high-throughput TCR beta sequencing to judge whether each TCR beta V gene segment behaved as functional or pseudogenic. In a later genetic analysis, genome-wide SNP genotypes for about 65% of the 666 donors were used, and that subset was treated as a discovery cohort. An early release covering roughly 580 HLA-typed donors comprised about 290 gigabases of sequencing data and around 86 million unique TCR sequences. To predict cytomegalovirus infection status, the study combined high-throughput TCR immunosequencing, statistical association of individual TCRs with disease status, and machine learning. A later analysis re-examined previously published TCR beta repertoires from just over 650 donors and added high-resolution HLA genotyping to investigate patterns of TCR occurrence. The study aimed to test whether cataloging public T cell receptors could reveal signatures of past pathogen exposure. The later analysis used no new phenotypic data to find candidate immune exposures, relying instead on TCR beta sequences and their occurrence across donors. All discovery cohort repertoires had been generated using a single sequencing platform. Several DR-DQ haplotypes were handled as single units for association and clustering because linkage in the cohort was strong.

Libraries were built with the immunoSEQ multiplex PCR assay. For the multiplex PCR, a mixture combining 60 forward primers for TCR Vbeta segments and 13 reverse primers for TCR Jbeta segments was used. Amplification of the CDR3 region of rearranged TCR beta genes was performed with a multiplex PCR assay on genomic DNA. The Illumina HiSeq System was used to sequence the amplified TCR beta libraries as 87-base-pair reads. Concerning the study's data processing: A later analysis tallied roughly 76 million unique TCR beta chains across the approximately 670 repertoires, and some 12 million of those chains were shared by two or more donors. Raw reads were error-corrected and collapsed into unique sequences with a nearest-neighbor algorithm that merged closely related sequences to remove PCR and sequencing errors. V, D and J gene segments were assigned by aligning CDR3 sequences to IMGT reference sequences. For a sequence to be retained, at least a six-nucleotide match to both a V gene segment and a J gene segment was required. A rearrangement counted as productive if the CDR3 had no stop codons and remained in frame with V and J, and every other rearrangement counted as non-productive. Following IMGT convention, CDR3 was defined as the stretch from the second conserved V-encoded cysteine to the conserved J-encoded phenylalanine. In an earlier analysis of around 540 of the donors, sequences lacking an unambiguous match to a single V gene segment were excluded. In an earlier analysis of several hundred of the donors, a V segment was called functional when productive rearrangements were above 56.7%, and segregating when the standard deviation between donors exceeded 5%. To diagnose cytomegalovirus status from the catalog of TCR beta chain sequences, a statistical classification framework was built. V and J gene assignment, in a later analysis, came from comparing TCR nucleotide sequences with IMGT/GENE-DB human TR gene sequences. Using the TCRdist pipeline, a later analysis assigned CDR3 sequences along with most-parsimonious VDJ recombination scenarios. In a later analysis, each TCR beta chain was defined by its CDR3 amino acid sequence together with its V-gene family, and reads without a unique V-gene family were excluded. As a way to deal with suspected cross-contamination and a sequencing artifact, a later analysis dropped 450 to 600 nucleotide sequences that were highly shared and had low generation probability. In a later analysis, a clonal expansion index was calculated for each public chain from normalized within-repertoire ranks of inferred template counts. Generation probabilities in a later analysis came from a VDJ recombination model fitted to out-of-frame rearrangements, and those results were checked against IGoR. In a later analysis, hypergeometric tests were used to score TCR-TCR, TCR-HLA and TCR-CMV co-occurrence, with a repertoire-size bias correction applied to TCR pairs. To estimate false discovery rates, a later analysis permuted the HLA or CMV assignments 20 times. In a later analysis, co-occurring TCRs were grouped using DBSCAN, and TCRdist sequence similarity was added for clustering within HLA-allele-positive subsets. Co-occurrence clustering excluded repertoires with fewer than 30,000 or more than 120,000 public chains, plus five with anomalous nucleotide sharing. The clones in this table, taken by TCRdb from immuneACCESS, are in-frame only. Not every clone is retained; where verified, under half of the shortfall comes from an unresolved V gene, and the cause of the rest is unknown. The V and J calls and clone size are taken from that table; D and trimming were inferred from the DNA. The sample table shows 150,000 or so clones, and around 80% are seen once. 1.9% of the sample is taken by the ten largest.

Here is what the overall study found, with its caveats: A later genetic analysis associated a missense DCLRE1C variant with V-gene and J-gene trimming of TCR beta chains, and an independent cohort replicated the association. In a later analysis, the rate of TCR association differed among HLA loci, with DRB1 alleles having the most associated TCRs and HLA-C alleles having the fewest. The cohort was sequenced for TCR beta chains only, and without alpha or paired-chain data the features that could be detected were limited. A further reported finding was that TCR beta sequences accurately predicted the HLA-A and HLA-B alleles for most subjects in the first cohort. Some IMGT-functional V segments, including TRBV6-2 and TRBV6-3, could not be told apart with the 87-base-pair reads, so those segments were excluded. The authors suggested that the approach could potentially be generalized to other disease states and immunological phenotypes. A later analysis found that HLA-associated TCR beta chains were more clonally expanded and had lower generation probabilities than equally common non-associated chains. Because some donors lacked HLA typing at each locus, the association tests relied only on the typed subset. In a later analysis, most CMV-associated TCR beta chains were found to appear HLA-restricted, with HLA associations seemingly driven largely by CMV exposure. The presence/absence analyses assumed that sequencing depth was roughly uniform across donors, and that assumption may not be true. At a false discovery rate of 0.05, a later analysis linked 16,951 TCR beta sequences to specific HLA alleles. Linkage disequilibrium might explain the correlated functional status among segregating V segments, but an unknown experimental factor could not be ruled out. When HLA alleles, especially DR and DQ, strongly co-occurred, attributing TCR associations to individual alleles was difficult. A few of the identified cytomegalovirus-associated TCR beta chains were confirmed in vitro to be specific for cytomegalovirus antigens. A cluster of highly shared sequence variants was judged likely to represent a technical artifact of the sequencing pipeline. Broadly in line with IMGT annotations, most TCR beta V segments showed up in productive rearrangements about 87% or about 30% of the time in an earlier analysis of several hundred of the donors. The earlier analysis of around 600 of the donors excluded seventeen rarely observed V segments, including chromosome 9 orphons, because counts were too low. Immune exposure information for the cohort was limited to CMV serostatus. Most TCR sequences were observed very rarely across donors, whereas some public TCRs were present in many individuals. Compared with the roughly 700-donor mean, donors in an Asian-associated ancestry cluster had fewer N-insertions in productive TCRs, according to a later genetic analysis. A total of 164 TCR beta chains were listed by the study as associated with cytomegalovirus. In both the original and validation cohorts, the classifier was reported to diagnose cytomegalovirus status with high specificity and sensitivity. A later analysis reported that several top co-occurrence clusters appeared linked to parvovirus B19, influenza, CMV and Epstein-Barr virus.

In its sample, this clone was seen a few times. What antigen it recognizes has not been identified. Per-nucleotide qualities are absent, and no much larger clonotype sits a single base away. The cohort consisted of approximately 670 healthy bone marrow donors. All cohort members were sampled while nominally healthy, although unrecorded immune exposures were likely present. The donor was CMV seronegative and was included in the group of a few hundred seronegative cohort members. Every donor gave a peripheral blood sample, and the peripheral blood mononuclear cells from that sample were used for TCR beta sequencing. The Qiagen DNeasy Blood Extraction Kit was used to extract genomic DNA from the blood cell samples. CDR1 and CDR2, looked up from the germline V gene, are MGHRA and YSYEKL. The germline ends are 23 bases apart after V is trimmed by 6 bases and J by 1 base. The cysteine opens and the phenylalanine closes a CDR3 of 18 amino acids. Just the 54-base CDR3 DNA is kept, in frame starting at base 1.

The clonotype originates from a man younger than 30 in good health and CMV-seronegative. The chain is assembled from TRBV4-1 and TRBJ2-3, with TRBD2 perhaps the D gene, on 6 matching bases. The source material was PBMCs. The bases are TGCGCCAGCAGGGGGCTAGCGTGGGCCCAGGACGGCACAGATACGCAGTATTTT. Protein translation: CASRGLAWAQDGTDTQYF.